The 9 T cell receptor beta chains presented below share a single source sample, sequenced in a study of blood T cells in healthy people across ages. A second about 6 to 12 cycle PCR used barcoded and J-beta primers. TCRdb ran MiXCR on the 5' RACE reads and lists one entry per CDR3 protein. The sample lists about 1.1 million distinct CDR3 sequences, roughly two fifths seen once, with around 13% in the top ten. Sequencing input: blood. These receptors were taken from a man between 18 and 35 years old in good health.

The rearrangement links TRBV20-1 to TRBJ1-1; D possibly corresponds to TRBD1 (6 bases). The CDR3 sequence is 14 residues long. Germline CDR1 DFQATT, CDR2 SNEGSKA (reference sequence). The V and J ends lost 6 bases and 7 bases respectively, with 21 bases between them. The CDR3 spells CSASNYGGGGEAFF. As DNA, the CDR3 is TGCAGTGCAAGCAACTACGGGGGAGGGGGTGAAGCTTTCTTT.

This clonotype came up many times. The chain uses TRBV6-5 and TRBJ2-3; D is possibly TRBD2 (6 bases). The CDR3 contains 16 residues. CDR1 MNHEY and CDR2 SVGAGI come from the germline V gene. Deletions cut 0 bases from V and 0 bases from J, with 10 bases between. The CDR3 DNA follows: TGTGCCAGCAGTTACTCGAATCGGGGGAGCACAGATACGCAGTATTTT. Protein: CASSYSNRGSTDTQYF.

The rearrangement links TRBV7-9 to TRBJ1-1; D is undetermined. The CDR3 extends over 15 amino acids. With 5 bases removed from V and 3 bases from J, the gap between germline ends came to 16 bases. Germline values: CDR1 SEHNR, CDR2 FQNEAQ (reference sequence). The CDR3 here is CASSDQTRWDTEAFF. The CDR3 DNA is TGTGCCAGCAGCGACCAGACCCGGTGGGACACTGAAGCTTTCTTT.

Points on this clonotype: The junction does not match germline at one end; this may be a read error. V gene TRBV2 combines with J gene TRBJ2-7, with D possibly TRBD1 on 6 matching bases. This CDR3 is built from 18 residues. Germline CDR1 SNHLY, CDR2 FYNNEI. The CDR3 DNA reads TGTGCCAGCAGTCGACCTGTTTCGGACAGCGAAATAATCTACGAGCAGAACTTC. Residues: CASSRPVSDSEIIYEQNF.

A word on this clonotype: A much larger clone is a single base away; this may be a read error. This chain connects TRBV4-3 to TRBJ1-4; the D is unclear. The CDR3 loop spans 16 amino acids. Trimming took 1 base from V and 10 from J, leaving 19 bases between them. Germline V gene lookup returns CDR1 LGHNA and CDR2 YSLEER. The CDR3 is CASSQGFGREWVKLFF. The DNA of the CDR3 is TGCGCCAGCAGCCAAGGTTTTGGTAGGGAGTGGGTAAAACTGTTTTTT.

In the case of this clonotype: Relative to the germline gene, one junction end is altered; a read error may explain this. The chain is built from TRBV9 and TRBJ2-3; 9 positions match TRBD1. CDR3 length: 16 residues. Germline assignment: CDR1 SGDLS and CDR2 YYNGEE. The chain's CDR3 is CASSVATGTGTGTQYF. CDR3 in DNA: TGTGCCAGCAGCGTAGCTACTGGGACAGGGACAGGTACGCAGTATTTT. The full variable domain, completed using reference TRBV9 and TRBJ2-3, is DSGVTQTPKHLITATGQRVTLRCSPRSGDLSVYWYQQSLDQGLQFLIQYYNGEERAKGNILERFSAQQFPDLHSELNLSSLELGDSALYFCASSVATGTGTGTQYFGPGTRLTVL.

This clonotype was counted between two and nine times. The chain links TRBV12-3 or TRBV12-4 to TRBJ2-2; no clear D gene. The CDR3 runs to 14 residues. Between the trimmed V and J ends, which lost 7 bases and 7 bases, there was a span of 16 bases. DNA of the CDR3: TGTGCCAGCAATGGTCATCCCTTGGGCGGGGAGCTGTTTTTT. This sequence encodes CASNGHPLGGELFF.

In the case of this clonotype: At one boundary the junction diverges from the germline segment, which might be a read error. The rearrangement links TRBV5-1 to TRBJ2-3; D not certain. The CDR3 loop spans 12 amino acids. Germline assignment: CDR1 SGHRS and CDR2 YFSETQ. The chain's CDR3 is CASSYSLDTLYF. CDR3 sequence (DNA): TGCGCCAGCAGCTACTCACTGGATACGCTGTATTTT.

Worth noting for this clonotype: The junction departs from the called germline gene at one end, perhaps through a read error. The chain links TRBV6-2 or TRBV6-3 to TRBJ2-7; D not resolved. This CDR3 contains 12 residues. Per germline, CDR1 MNHEY and CDR2 SVGEGT. Here the CDR3 reads CASAQVSYKQYF. The CDR3 DNA reads TGTGCCAGCGCTCAGGTCTCCTACAAGCAGTACTTC.